This T cell receptor beta chain was found in a study of T cells after yellow fever vaccination. Whole-study results and caveats: The booster saw the reappearance of most primary-vaccination clones (about 95% CD4, 88% CD8).

Synthesis of TCR cDNA relied on 5'RACE template switching, which attached a universal primer site and UMIs. MiXCR, run by TCRdb on the 5' RACE reads, gives a single entry per CDR3 protein. This sample has approximately 70,000 distinct CDR3 sequences, with under 9.5% found just once. CDR1 and CDR2 (germline): SSHAT, FNYEAQ (reference sequence). The CDR3 has 17 residues. The V gene lost 6 bases and the J gene lost 0 bases, with 19 bases spanning the gap. On this clonotype itself: Its antigen remains unidentified.

The sequenced sample was CD8+ T cells sorted from PBMCs, obtained 10 to 11 days after the first yellow fever vaccination. This clonotype originated in a man aged 18 to 30 who received the YFV17D yellow fever vaccine. The V and J genes are TRBV7-7 and TRBJ2-3, with D perhaps being TRBD1 or TRBD2 (6 bases each). The chain's CDR3 is CASSPGPPGASTDTQYF. As DNA, the CDR3 is TGTGCCAGCAGTCCGGGCCCCCCGGGGGCTAGCACAGATACGCAGTATTTT.